The present T cell receptor (beta chain) was sequenced within a study of cytomegalovirus exposure and HLA in healthy donors. As to this clone: Its antigen remains unknown.

Germline V gives CDR1 SGHRS, CDR2 YFSETQ. Losses at the gene ends were 0 bases for V and 6 bases for J; bases not matched to a gene: 7. This CDR3 has 15 amino acids. Both 60 Vbeta primers and 13 Jbeta primers went into the PCR. The repertoire was sequenced with immunoSEQ multiplex PCR; TCRdb's copy has only in-frame clones and lacks some. The sample yields over 130,000 clones, 61% seen once. Study-wide points: Cytomegalovirus-associated status was assigned to roughly 160 TCR beta chains. Among TCR sequences, most were rare, though some public TCRs appeared in many donors. Accurate prediction of most subjects' HLA-A and HLA-B alleles from TCR beta sequences was reported.

The V call is TRBV5-1, the J call TRBJ1-2; 8 nucleotides align to TRBD1. The sample comprised PBMCs. The receptor's source is a male donor in good health and CMV-seronegative. The CDR3 DNA reads as TGCGCCAGCAGCTTGGTCCCGACAGGGGTAAATGGCTACACCTTC. Translation gives CASSLVPTGVNGYTF.